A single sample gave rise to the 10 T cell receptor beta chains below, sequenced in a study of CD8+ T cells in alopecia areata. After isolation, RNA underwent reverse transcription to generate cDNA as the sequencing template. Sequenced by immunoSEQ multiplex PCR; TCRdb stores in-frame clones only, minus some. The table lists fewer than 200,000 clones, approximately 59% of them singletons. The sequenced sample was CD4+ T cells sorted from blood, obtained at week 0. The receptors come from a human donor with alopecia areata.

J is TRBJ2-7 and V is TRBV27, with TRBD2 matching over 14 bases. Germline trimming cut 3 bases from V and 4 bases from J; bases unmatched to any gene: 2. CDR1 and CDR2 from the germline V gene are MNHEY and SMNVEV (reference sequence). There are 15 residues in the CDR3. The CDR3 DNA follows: TGTGCCAGCAGTTTTGGGACTAGCGGGGGTTACGAGCAGTACTTC. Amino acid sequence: CASSFGTSGGYEQYF.

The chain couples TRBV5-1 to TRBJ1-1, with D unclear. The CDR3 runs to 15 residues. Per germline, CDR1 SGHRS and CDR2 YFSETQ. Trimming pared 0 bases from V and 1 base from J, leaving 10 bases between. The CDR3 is CASSLEGQKNTEAFF. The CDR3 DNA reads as TGCGCCAGCAGCTTGGAGGGCCAGAAGAACACTGAAGCTTTCTTT.

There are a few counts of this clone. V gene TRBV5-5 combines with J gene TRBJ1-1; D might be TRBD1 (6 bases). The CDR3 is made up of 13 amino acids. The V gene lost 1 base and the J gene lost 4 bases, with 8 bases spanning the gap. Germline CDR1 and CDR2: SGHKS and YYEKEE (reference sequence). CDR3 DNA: TGTGCCAGCAGCTTGACAGGGACCACTGAAGCTTTCTTT. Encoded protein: CASSLTGTTEAFF.

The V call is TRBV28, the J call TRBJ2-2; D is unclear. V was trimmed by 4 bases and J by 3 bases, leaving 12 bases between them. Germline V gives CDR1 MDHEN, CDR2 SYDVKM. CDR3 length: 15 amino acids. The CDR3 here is CASSSLSTYTGELFF. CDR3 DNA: TGTGCCAGCAGTTCCCTCTCGACTTACACCGGGGAGCTGTTTTTT.

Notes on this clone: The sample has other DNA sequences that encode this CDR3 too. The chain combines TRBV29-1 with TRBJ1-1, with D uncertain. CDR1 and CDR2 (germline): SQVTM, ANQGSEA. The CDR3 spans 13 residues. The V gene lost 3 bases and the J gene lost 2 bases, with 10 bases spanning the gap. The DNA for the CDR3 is TGCAGCGTTGAGGGTCGGACTAACACTGAAGCTTTCTTT. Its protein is CSVEGRTNTEAFF.

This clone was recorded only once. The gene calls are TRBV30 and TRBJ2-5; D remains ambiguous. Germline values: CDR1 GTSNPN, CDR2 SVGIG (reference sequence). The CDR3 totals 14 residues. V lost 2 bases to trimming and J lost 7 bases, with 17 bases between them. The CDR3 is CAWSLPGQTGTQYF. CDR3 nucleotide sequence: TGTGCCTGGAGTCTCCCGGGCCAAACGGGGACCCAGTACTTC.

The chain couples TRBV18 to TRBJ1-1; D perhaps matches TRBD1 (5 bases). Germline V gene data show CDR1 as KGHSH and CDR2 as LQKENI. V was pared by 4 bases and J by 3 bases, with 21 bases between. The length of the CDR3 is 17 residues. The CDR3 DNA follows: TGTGCCAGCTCACTTCAGGGACCTGGCCGTGGGGACACTGAAGCTTTCTTT. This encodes CASSLQGPGRGDTEAFF.

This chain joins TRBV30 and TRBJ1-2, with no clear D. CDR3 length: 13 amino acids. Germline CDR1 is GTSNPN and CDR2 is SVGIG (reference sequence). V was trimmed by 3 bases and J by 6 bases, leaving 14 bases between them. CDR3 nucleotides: TGTGCCTGGAGCATCGGAATCCAGAATGGCTACACCTTC. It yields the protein CAWSIGIQNGYTF.

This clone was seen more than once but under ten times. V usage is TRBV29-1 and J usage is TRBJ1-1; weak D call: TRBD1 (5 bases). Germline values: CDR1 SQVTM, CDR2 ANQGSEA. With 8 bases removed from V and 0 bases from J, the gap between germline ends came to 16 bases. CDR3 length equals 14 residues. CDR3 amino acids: CSFPSGGLNTEAFF. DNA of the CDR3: TGCAGCTTCCCGTCGGGGGGACTGAACACTGAAGCTTTCTTT.

The CDR3 DNA follows: TGTGCTAGTGGTTTTTCAGTCCTCCAGGGATCCCACGAGCAGTACTTC. This encodes CASGFSVLQGSHEQYF. The chain employs TRBV12-5 and TRBJ2-7; weak D call: TRBD1 (5 bases). The germline CDR1 and CDR2 sequences are LGHNT and FRNRAP. CDR3 size: 16 residues. The V end was cut by 3 bases, the J end by 5 bases, with 20 bases between.